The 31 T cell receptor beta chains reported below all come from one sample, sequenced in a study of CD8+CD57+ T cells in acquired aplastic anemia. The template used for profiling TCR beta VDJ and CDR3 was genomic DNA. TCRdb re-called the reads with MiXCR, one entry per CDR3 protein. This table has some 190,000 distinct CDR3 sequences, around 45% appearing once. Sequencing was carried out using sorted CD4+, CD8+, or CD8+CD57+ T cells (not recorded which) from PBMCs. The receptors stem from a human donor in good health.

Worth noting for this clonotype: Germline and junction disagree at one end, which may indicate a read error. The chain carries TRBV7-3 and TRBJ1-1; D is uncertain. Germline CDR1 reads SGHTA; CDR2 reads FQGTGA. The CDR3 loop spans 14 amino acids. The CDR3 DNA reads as TGTGCTAGCAGCTTGAATCCAGGGAACACTGAAGCTTTCTTT. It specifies CASSLNPGNTEAFF. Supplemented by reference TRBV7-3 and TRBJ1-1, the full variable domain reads GAGVSQTPSNKVTEKGKYVELRCDPISGHTALYWYRQSLGQGPEFLIYFQGTGAADDSGLPNDRFFAVRPEGSVSTLKIQRTERGDSAVYLCASSLNPGNTEAFFGQGTRLTVV.

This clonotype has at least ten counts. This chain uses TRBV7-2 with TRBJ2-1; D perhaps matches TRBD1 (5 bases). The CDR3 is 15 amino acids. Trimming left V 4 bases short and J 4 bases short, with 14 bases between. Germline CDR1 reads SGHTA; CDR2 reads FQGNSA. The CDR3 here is CASSSWGGQYNEQFF. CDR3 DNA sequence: TGTGCCAGCAGCTCCTGGGGCGGTCAATACAATGAGCAGTTCTTC.

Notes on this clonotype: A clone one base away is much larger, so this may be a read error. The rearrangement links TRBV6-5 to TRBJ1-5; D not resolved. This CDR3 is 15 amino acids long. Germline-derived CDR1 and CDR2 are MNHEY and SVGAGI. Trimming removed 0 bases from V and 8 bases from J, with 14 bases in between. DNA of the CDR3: TGTGCCAGCAGTTACTCGTCCCTATCGGGGAAGCCCCAGCATTTT. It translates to CASSYSSLSGKPQHF.

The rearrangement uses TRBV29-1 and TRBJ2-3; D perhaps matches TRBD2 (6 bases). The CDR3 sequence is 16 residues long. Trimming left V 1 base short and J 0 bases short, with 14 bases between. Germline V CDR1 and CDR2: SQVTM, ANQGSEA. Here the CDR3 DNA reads TGCAGCGTTGAAGGTCCGCGGGACGCAAGCACAGATACGCAGTATTTT. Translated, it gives CSVEGPRDASTDTQYF.

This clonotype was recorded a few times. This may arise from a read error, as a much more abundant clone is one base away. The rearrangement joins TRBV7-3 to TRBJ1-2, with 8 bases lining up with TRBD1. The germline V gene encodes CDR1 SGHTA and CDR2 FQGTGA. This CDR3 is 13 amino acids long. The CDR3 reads CASGESVAGGCTF. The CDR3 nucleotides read TGTGCCAGCGGAGAATCAGTGGCAGGGGGCTGCACCTTC.

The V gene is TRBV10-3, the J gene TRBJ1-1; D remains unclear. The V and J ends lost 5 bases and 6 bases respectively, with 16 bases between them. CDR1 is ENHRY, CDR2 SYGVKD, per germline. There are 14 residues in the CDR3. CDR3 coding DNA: TGTGCCATCAGTACCGGACCTGTTGGGCCTGAAGCTTTCTTT. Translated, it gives CAISTGPVGPEAFF.

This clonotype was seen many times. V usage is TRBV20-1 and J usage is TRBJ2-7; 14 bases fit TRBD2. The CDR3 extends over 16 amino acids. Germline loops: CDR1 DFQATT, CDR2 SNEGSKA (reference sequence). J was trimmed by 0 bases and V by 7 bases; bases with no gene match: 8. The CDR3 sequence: CSVVRTSGRSSYEQYF. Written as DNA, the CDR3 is TGCAGTGTAGTCAGGACTAGCGGGAGGAGCTCCTACGAGCAGTACTTC.

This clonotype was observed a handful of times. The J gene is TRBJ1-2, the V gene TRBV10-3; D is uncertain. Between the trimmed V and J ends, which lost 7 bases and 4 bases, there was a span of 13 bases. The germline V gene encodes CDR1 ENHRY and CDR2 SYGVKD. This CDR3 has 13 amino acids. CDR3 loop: CAITPNRGYGYTF. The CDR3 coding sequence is TGTGCCATCACCCCGAATCGGGGCTATGGCTACACCTTC.

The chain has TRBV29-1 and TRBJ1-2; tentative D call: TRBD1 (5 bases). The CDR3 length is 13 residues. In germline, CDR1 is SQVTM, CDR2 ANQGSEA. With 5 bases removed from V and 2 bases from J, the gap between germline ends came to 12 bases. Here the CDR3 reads CSVQGEENYGYTF. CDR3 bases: TGCAGCGTTCAGGGAGAAGAGAACTATGGCTACACCTTC.

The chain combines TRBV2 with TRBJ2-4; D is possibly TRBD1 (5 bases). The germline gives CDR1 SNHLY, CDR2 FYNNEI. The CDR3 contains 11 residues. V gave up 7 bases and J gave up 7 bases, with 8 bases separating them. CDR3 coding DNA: TGTGCCAGCATGGACACGAACATTCAGTACTTC. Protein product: CASMDTNIQYF.

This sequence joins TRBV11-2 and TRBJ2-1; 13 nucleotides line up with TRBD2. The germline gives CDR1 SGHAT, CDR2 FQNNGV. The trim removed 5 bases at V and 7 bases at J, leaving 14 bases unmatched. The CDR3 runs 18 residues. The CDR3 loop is CASSRWEGGTSGKNEQFF. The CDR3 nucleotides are TGTGCCAGCAGCCGTTGGGAGGGTGGGACTAGCGGGAAAAATGAGCAGTTCTTC.

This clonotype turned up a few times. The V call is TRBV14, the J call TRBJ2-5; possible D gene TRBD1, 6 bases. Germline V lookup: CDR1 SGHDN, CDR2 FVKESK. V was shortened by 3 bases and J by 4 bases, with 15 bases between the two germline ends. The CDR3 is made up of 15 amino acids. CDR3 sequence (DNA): TGTGCCAGCAGCCACCTGACAGGCGTAGGAGAGACCCAGTACTTC. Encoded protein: CASSHLTGVGETQYF.

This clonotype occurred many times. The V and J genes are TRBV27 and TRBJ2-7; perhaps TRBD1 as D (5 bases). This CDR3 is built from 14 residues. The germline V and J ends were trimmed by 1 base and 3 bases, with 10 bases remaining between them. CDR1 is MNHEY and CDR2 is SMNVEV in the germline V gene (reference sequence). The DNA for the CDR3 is TGTGCCAGCAGTTTATTGGGGCCGAACTACGAGCAGTACTTC. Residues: CASSLLGPNYEQYF.

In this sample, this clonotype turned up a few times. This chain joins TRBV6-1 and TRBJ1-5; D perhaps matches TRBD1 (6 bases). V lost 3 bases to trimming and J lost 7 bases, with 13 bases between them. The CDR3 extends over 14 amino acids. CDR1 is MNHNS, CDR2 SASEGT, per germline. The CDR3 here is CASSDSGGIQPQHF. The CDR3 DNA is TGTGCCAGCAGTGATAGCGGGGGCATACAGCCCCAGCATTTT.

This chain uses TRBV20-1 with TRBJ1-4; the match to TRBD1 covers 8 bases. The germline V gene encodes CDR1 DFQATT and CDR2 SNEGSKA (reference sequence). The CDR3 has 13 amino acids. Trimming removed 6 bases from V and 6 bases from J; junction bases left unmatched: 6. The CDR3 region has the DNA TGCAGTGCCCGGACAGGGTTGGATGAAAAACTGTTTTTT. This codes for CSARTGLDEKLFF.

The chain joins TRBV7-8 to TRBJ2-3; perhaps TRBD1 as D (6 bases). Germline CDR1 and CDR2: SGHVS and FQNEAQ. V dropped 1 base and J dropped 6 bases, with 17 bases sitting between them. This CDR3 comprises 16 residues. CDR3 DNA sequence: TGTGCCAGCAGCTTAGTTATCAGGGGAGAAGAGGATACGCAGTATTTT. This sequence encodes CASSLVIRGEEDTQYF.

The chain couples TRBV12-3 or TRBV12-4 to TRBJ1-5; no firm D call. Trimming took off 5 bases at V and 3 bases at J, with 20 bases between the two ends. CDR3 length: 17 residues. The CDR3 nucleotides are TGTGCCAGCAGTCTATCGAGCAGATTGGCCCCCAATCAGCCCCAGCATTTT. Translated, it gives CASSLSSRLAPNQPQHF.

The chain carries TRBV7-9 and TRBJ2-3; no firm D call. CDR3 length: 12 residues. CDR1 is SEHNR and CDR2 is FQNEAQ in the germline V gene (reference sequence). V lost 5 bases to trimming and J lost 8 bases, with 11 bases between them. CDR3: CASSRTPGTQYF. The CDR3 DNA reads TGTGCCAGCAGCAGGACCCCGGGTACGCAGTATTTT.

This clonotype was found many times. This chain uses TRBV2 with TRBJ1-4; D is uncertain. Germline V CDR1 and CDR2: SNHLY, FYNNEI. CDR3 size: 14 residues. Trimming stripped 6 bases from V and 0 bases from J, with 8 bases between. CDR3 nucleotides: TGTGCCAGCAGGACCCCCGCAACTAATGAAAAACTGTTTTTT. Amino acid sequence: CASRTPATNEKLFF. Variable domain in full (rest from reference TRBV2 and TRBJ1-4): EPEVTQTPSHQVTQMGQEVILRCVPISNHLYFYWYRQILGQKVEFLVSFYNNEISEKSEIFDDQFSVERPDGSNFTLKIRSTKLEDSAMYFCASRTPATNEKLFFGSGTQLSVL.

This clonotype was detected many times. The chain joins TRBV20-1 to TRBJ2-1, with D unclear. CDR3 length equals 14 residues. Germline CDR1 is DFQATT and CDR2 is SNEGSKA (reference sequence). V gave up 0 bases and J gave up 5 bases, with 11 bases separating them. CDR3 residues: CSARDRPTHNEQFF. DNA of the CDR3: TGCAGTGCTAGAGATAGACCTACTCACAATGAGCAGTTCTTC.

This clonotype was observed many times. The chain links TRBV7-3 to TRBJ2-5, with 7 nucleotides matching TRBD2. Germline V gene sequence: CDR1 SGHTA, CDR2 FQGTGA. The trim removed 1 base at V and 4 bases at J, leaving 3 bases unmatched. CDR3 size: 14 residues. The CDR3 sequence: CASSLRGGRETQYF. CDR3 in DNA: TGTGCCAGCAGCTTAAGGGGCGGGAGAGAGACCCAGTACTTC.

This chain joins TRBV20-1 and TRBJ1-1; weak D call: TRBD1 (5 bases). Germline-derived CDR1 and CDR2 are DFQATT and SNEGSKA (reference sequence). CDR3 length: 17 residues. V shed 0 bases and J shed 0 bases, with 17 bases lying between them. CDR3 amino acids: CSARDLRGGGMNTEAFF. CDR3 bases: TGCAGTGCTAGAGATCTGAGGGGAGGAGGGATGAACACTGAAGCTTTCTTT.

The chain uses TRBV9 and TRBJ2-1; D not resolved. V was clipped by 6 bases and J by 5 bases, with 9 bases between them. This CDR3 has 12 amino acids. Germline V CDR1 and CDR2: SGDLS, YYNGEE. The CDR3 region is CASTYRDNEQFF. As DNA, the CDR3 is TGTGCCAGCACCTACAGAGACAATGAGCAGTTCTTC.

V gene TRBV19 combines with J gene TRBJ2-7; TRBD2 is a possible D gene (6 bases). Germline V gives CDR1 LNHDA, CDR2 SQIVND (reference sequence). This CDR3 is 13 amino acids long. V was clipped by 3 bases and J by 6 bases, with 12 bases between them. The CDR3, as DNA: TGTGCCAGTAGTATTGGGTCCGGGGGCGAGCAGTACTTC. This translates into CASSIGSGGEQYF. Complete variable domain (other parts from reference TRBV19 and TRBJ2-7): DGGITQSPKYLFRKEGQNVTLSCEQNLNHDAMYWYRQDPGQGLRLIYYSQIVNDFQKGDIAEGYSVSREKKESFPLTVTSAQKNPTAFYLCASSIGSGGEQYFGPGTRLTVT.

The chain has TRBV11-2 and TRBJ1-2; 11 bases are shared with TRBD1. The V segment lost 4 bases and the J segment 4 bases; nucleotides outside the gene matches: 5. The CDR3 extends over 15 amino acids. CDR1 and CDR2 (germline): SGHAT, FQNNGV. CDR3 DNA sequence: TGTGCCAGCAGCTCCGGACAGGGGGCCTCCTATGGCTACACCTTC. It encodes CASSSGQGASYGYTF.

The chain's CDR3 is CSHPWRGEQFF. In nucleotides, the CDR3 is TGCAGCCACCCCTGGAGAGGTGAGCAGTTCTTC. V and J are TRBV29-1 and TRBJ2-1; D gene ambiguous. The V gene's germline CDR1 is SQVTM and CDR2 ANQGSEA. The CDR3 covers 11 residues. Trimming removed 8 bases from V and 9 bases from J, with 14 bases in between.

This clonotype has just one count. The CDR3, as DNA: TGCAGCATAACGACAAGGTCCAAAGAGACCCAGTACTTC. Amino acid sequence: CSITTRSKETQYF. The chain recombines TRBV29-1 with TRBJ2-5; D unclear. V was trimmed by 8 bases and J by 3 bases, leaving 16 bases between them. CDR3 length equals 13 residues. The germline V gene has CDR1 SQVTM and CDR2 ANQGSEA.

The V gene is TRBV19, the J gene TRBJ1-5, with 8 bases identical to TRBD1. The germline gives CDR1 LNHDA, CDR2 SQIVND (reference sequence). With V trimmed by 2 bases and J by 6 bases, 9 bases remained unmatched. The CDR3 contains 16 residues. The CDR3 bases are TGTGCCAGTAGTATAAGCGGACAGGGTGCCGGTCAGCCCCAGCATTTT. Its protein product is CASSISGQGAGQPQHF.

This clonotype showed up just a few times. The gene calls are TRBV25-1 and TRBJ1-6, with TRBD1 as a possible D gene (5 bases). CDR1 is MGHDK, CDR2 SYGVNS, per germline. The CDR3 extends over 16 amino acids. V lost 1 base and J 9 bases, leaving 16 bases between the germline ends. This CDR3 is CASSEFLTDTGSPLHF. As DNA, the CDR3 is TGTGCCAGCAGTGAATTTTTGACAGATACGGGTTCACCCCTCCACTTT.

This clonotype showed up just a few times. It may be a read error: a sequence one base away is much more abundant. The CDR3 sequence: CASSQADEQYF. CDR3 in DNA: TGCGCCAGCAGCCAAGCGGACGAGCAGTACTTC. This chain joins TRBV4-1 and TRBJ2-7; no reliable D call. This CDR3 is 11 amino acids long. The V gene lost 1 base and the J gene lost 5 bases, with 3 bases spanning the gap. The germline CDR1 and CDR2 sequences are MGHRA and YSYEKL.

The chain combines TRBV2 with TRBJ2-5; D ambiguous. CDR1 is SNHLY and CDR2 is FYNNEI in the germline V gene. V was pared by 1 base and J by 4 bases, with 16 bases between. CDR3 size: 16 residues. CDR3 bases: TGTGCCAGCAGTGAAGGTTCGGGCACTGTAGGAGAGACCCAGTACTTC. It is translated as CASSEGSGTVGETQYF.